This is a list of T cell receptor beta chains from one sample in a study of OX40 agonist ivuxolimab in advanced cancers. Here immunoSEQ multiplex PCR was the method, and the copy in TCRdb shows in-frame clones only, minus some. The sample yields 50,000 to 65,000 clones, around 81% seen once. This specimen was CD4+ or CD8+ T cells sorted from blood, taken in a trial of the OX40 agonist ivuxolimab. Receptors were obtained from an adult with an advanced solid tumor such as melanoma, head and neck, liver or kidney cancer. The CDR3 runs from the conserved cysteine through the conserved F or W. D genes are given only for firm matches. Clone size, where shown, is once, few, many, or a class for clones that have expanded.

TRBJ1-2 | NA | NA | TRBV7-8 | CASSLGGIRESGYTF | TGTGCCAGCAGCTTGGGGGGCATCCGGGAATCTGGCTACACCTTC
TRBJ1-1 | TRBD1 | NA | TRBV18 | CASSRDRENTEAFF | TGTGCCAGCTCACGGGACAGGGAGAACACTGAAGCTTTCTTT
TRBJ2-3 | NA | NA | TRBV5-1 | CASSLAAGSADTQYF | TGCGCCAGCAGCTTGGCGGCAGGGAGCGCAGATACGCAGTATTTT
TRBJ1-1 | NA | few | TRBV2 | CASRGYAEAFF | TGTGCCAGCAGGGGGTACGCTGAAGCTTTCTTT
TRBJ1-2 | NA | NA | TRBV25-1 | CASSNAGGYTF | TGTGCCAGCAGTAACGCAGGGGGCTACACCTTC
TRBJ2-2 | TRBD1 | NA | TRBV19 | CASRTTGVNTGELFF | TGTGCCAGTAGGACGACAGGGGTCAACACCGGGGAGCTGTTTTTT
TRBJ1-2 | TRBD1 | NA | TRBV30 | CAWSALGQGVYGYTF | TGTGCCTGGAGTGCCCTGGGACAGGGGGTCTATGGCTACACCTTC
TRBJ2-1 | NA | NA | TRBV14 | CASSQLLSNNEQFF | TGTGCCAGCAGCCAACTCCTCTCCAACAATGAGCAGTTCTTC
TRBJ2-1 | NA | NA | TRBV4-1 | CASSLLDSSYNEQFF | TGCGCCAGCAGCCTCTTGGACAGCTCCTACAATGAGCAGTTCTTC
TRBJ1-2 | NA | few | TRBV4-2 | CASSQVGYGYTF | TGTGCCAGCAGCCAAGTTGGTTATGGCTACACCTTC
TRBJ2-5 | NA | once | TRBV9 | CASSVAVQGSQYF | TGTGCCAGCAGCGTAGCCGTGCAGGGTTCCCAGTACTTC
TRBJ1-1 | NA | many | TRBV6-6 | CASSYSDRNTEAFF | TGTGCCAGCAGTTACTCCGACAGGAACACTGAAGCTTTCTTT
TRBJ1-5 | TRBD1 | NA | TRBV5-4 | CASRKWGQGDQPQHF | TGTGCCAGCAGAAAATGGGGACAGGGTGATCAGCCCCAGCATTTT
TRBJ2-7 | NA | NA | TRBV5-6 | CASSHNYEQYF | TGTGCCAGCAGCCACAACTACGAGCAGTACTTC
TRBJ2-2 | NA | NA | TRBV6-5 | CASSYARSGELFF | TGTGCCAGCAGTTACGCCCGGTCCGGGGAGCTGTTTTTT
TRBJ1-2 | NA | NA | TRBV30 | CAWSVQQTYGYTF | TGTGCCTGGAGTGTGCAGCAGACCTATGGCTACACCTTC
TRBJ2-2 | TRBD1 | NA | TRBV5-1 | CASHPGDRAGELFF | TGCGCCAGCCATCCCGGGGACAGGGCCGGGGAGCTGTTTTTT
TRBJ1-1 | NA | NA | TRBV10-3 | CAIGQGTNTEAFF | TGTGCCATCGGGCAGGGGACGAACACTGAAGCTTTCTTT
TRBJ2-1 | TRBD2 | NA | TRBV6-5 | CASTRRGAYVDEQFF | TGTGCCAGCACTAGGCGGGGGGCCTACGTCGATGAGCAGTTCTTC
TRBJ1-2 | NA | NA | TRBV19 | CASSPQDLLGYTF | TGTGCCAGTAGTCCTCAGGACTTGTTGGGCTACACCTTC
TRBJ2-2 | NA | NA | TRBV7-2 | CASSPGGNTGELFF | TGTGCCAGCAGCCCGGGTGGGAACACCGGGGAGCTGTTTTTT
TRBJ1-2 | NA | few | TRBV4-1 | CASSQGEGALYGYTF | TGCGCCAGCAGCCAAGGGGAGGGCGCTCTCTATGGCTACACCTTC
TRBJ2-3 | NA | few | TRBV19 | CASSGSVTYTDTQYF | TGTGCCAGTAGTGGGTCAGTCACCTACACAGATACGCAGTATTTT
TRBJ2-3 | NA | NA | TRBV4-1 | CASSQEGNGADTQYF | TGCGCCAGCAGCCAAGAGGGGAATGGGGCTGATACGCAGTATTTT
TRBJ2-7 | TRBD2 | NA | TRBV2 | CASRIGGGYEQYF | TGTGCCAGCAGAATCGGGGGGGGCTACGAGCAGTACTTC
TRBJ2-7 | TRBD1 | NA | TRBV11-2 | CASSLDGRRGLPYEQYF | TGTGCCAGCAGCTTAGATGGTCGCAGGGGGCTCCCCTACGAGCAGTACTTC
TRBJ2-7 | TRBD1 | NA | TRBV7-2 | CASSWGQAMGEQYF | TGTGCCAGCAGCTGGGGACAGGCCATGGGGGAGCAGTACTTC
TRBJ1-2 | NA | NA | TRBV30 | CAWSAITANYGYTF | TGTGCCTGGAGTGCTATAACGGCTAACTATGGCTACACCTTC
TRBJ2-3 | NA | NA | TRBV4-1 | CASSQVWGGREDTQYF | TGCGCCAGCAGCCAAGTTTGGGGGGGCCGTGAGGATACGCAGTATTTT
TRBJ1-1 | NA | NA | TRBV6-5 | CASTLGPQAFF | TGTGCCAGCACCCTGGGGCCCCAAGCTTTCTTT
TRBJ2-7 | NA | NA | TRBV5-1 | CASSFTDSSYEQYF | TGCGCCAGCAGCTTTACAGATAGCTCCTACGAGCAGTACTTC
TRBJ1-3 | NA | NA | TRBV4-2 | CASSQELSGNTIYF | TGTGCCAGCAGCCAAGAGCTCTCTGGAAACACCATATATTTT
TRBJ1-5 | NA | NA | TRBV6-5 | CASSYDRMGPQHF | TGTGCCAGCAGTTACGACAGGATGGGGCCCCAGCATTTT
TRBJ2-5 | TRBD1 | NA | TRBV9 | CASSPRDRVMETQYF | TGTGCCAGCAGCCCACGGGACAGGGTAATGGAGACCCAGTACTTC
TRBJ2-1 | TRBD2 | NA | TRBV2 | CASNREDEQFF | TGTGCCAGCAACCGGGAGGATGAGCAGTTCTTC
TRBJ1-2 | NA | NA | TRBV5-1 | CASSQGPLYGYTF | TGCGCCAGCAGTCAGGGGCCGCTCTATGGCTACACCTTC
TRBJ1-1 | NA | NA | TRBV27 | CASSLTPTVNTEAFF | TGTGCCAGCAGTTTAACCCCGACAGTGAACACTGAAGCTTTCTTT
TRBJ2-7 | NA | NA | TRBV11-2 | CASSLAASYEQYF | TGTGCCAGCAGCTTAGCAGCCTCCTACGAGCAGTACTTC
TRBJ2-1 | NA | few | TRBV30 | CAWSVRRAEQFF | TGTGCCTGGAGTGTACGGAGGGCTGAGCAGTTCTTC
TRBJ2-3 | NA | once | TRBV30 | CAWKTGGTQYF | TGTGCCTGGAAGACGGGCGGTACGCAGTATTTT
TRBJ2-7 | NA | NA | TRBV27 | CASSPLPGTSYEQYF | TGTGCCAGCAGTCCCCTCCCAGGGACCTCCTACGAGCAGTACTTC
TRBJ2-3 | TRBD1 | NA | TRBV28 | CASTRQGEDTQYF | TGTGCCAGCACTCGACAGGGGGAGGATACGCAGTATTTT
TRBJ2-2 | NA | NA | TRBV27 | CASKGDFSTGELFF | TGTGCCAGCAAAGGTGATTTTTCCACCGGGGAGCTGTTTTTT
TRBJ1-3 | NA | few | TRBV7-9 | CASSLENSASGNTIYF | TGTGCCAGCAGCTTAGAAAACAGCGCCTCTGGAAACACCATATATTTT
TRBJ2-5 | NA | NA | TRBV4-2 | CASSQEGAQETQYF | TGTGCCAGCAGCCAAGAGGGGGCGCAAGAGACCCAGTACTTC
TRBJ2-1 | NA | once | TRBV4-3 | CASSQEMGHSYNEQFF | TGCGCCAGCAGCCAAGAAATGGGACACTCATACAATGAGCAGTTCTTC
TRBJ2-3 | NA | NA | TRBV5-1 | CASSLGQTRDTQYF | TGCGCCAGCAGCTTAGGACAGACCAGGGATACGCAGTATTTT
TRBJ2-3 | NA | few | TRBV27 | CASSQTDTQYF | TGTGCCAGCAGCCAGACAGATACGCAGTATTTT